The rows below give T cell receptor beta chains drawn from one sample of a study of CD8 T cells in Susac syndrome. Each CDR3 protein gets one entry after TCRdb re-called the immunoSEQ multiplex PCR reads with MiXCR. The sample shows 210,000 or so distinct CDR3 sequences, roughly nine tenths of them seen only once. The sequencing input was CD8+ T cells from PBMCs. The receptors come from a human donor with multiple sclerosis. Both conserved end residues are part of each CDR3. The D gene is left open where the match is weak. Some rows mark clone size as missing; the rest say once, few, many or name a class of expanded clone.

J | D | size | V | CDR3 | DNA
TRBJ2-7 | TRBD1 | - | TRBV7-9 | CASSSLFTGGKSYEQYF | TGTGCCAGCAGCTCGCTGTTCACAGGGGGCAAATCCTACGAGCAGTACTTC
TRBJ1-4 | - | - | TRBV7-8 | CASSSPEGRGWGEKLFF | TGTGCCAGCAGCTCCCCCGAGGGCCGAGGTTGGGGTGAAAAACTGTTTTTT
TRBJ1-1 | TRBD1 | - | TRBV29-1 | CSALGQELEAFF | TGCAGCGCCCTGGGACAGGAACTTGAAGCTTTCTTT
TRBJ1-1 | TRBD1 | - | TRBV7-3 | CASSLEQGALNTEAFF | TGTGCCAGCAGCCTCGAACAGGGGGCCCTGAACACTGAAGCTTTCTTT
TRBJ2-1 | TRBD2 | - | TRBV3-1 | CASSQGTSPSPYNEQFF | TGTGCCAGCAGCCAAGGGACTAGCCCTAGCCCCTACAATGAGCAGTTCTTC
TRBJ2-3 | - | once | TRBV12-3/TRBV12-4 | CASSLYLTSTDTQYF | TGTGCCAGCAGTTTATACCTAACTAGCACAGATACGCAGTATTTT
TRBJ2-5 | - | once | TRBV3-1 | CASSHPAGLQETQYF | TGTGCCAGCAGCCACCCAGCGGGCCTCCAAGAGACCCAGTACTTC
TRBJ2-3 | TRBD2 | - | TRBV5-4 | CASSGTSGPAQYF | TGTGCCAGCAGCGGTACTAGCGGGCCTGCGCAGTATTTT
TRBJ2-3 | - | - | TRBV4-3 | CASSQERSGPGPDTQYF | TGCGCCAGCAGCCAAGAGAGATCCGGGCCCGGACCAGATACGCAGTATTTT
TRBJ2-7 | - | - | TRBV20-1 | CSARKGLTRYEQYF | TGCAGTGCTAGGAAGGGGCTAACCCGCTACGAGCAGTACTTC
TRBJ1-2 | - | - | TRBV6-2/TRBV6-3 | CATWLGRRGYTF | TGTGCCACCTGGCTGGGCCGTCGGGGCTACACCTTC
TRBJ2-7 | - | - | TRBV6-2/TRBV6-3 | CASSRNWGLNYEQYF | TGTGCCAGCAGCCGCAACTGGGGACTGAACTACGAGCAGTACTTC
TRBJ1-4 | - | - | TRBV19 | CASTDRNEKLFF | TGTGCCAGTACCGACAGGAATGAAAAACTGTTTTTT
TRBJ1-1 | - | - | TRBV19 | CASSSRGEGWNTEAFF | TGTGCCAGTAGCAGCAGGGGTGAGGGTTGGAACACTGAAGCTTTCTTT
TRBJ2-2 | - | - | TRBV4-1 | CASSPSAAGPSTGELFF | TGCGCCAGCAGCCCCTCGGCGGCGGGGCCTTCCACCGGGGAGCTGTTTTTT
TRBJ2-1 | - | - | TRBV11-2 | CASSPPRLLGNEQFF | TGTGCCAGCAGCCCGCCCAGACTATTGGGCAATGAGCAGTTCTTC
TRBJ1-2 | - | - | TRBV19 | CASTDDYGYTF | TGTGCCAGTACCGACGACTATGGCTACACCTTC
TRBJ2-7 | TRBD2 | - | TRBV7-8 | CASSRIRTSGIKEYF | TGTGCCAGCAGCAGAATTAGGACTAGCGGGATAAAGGAGTACTTC
TRBJ1-4 | - | - | TRBV7-9 | CASSSPRQQDYEKLFF | TGTGCCAGCAGCTCCCCGCGCCAGCAGGACTATGAAAAACTGTTTTTT
TRBJ2-3 | - | - | TRBV13 | CASSFGPTDTQYF | TGTGCCAGCAGCTTCGGTCCCACAGATACGCAGTATTTT
TRBJ2-1 | TRBD2 | - | TRBV14 | CASSPFSGRAPYNEQFF | TGTGCCAGCAGCCCCTTTAGCGGGAGGGCCCCCTACAATGAGCAGTTCTTC
TRBJ2-7 | - | - | TRBV9 | CASSGSGLAASYEQYF | TGTGCCAGCAGCGGAAGTGGACTTGCGGCCTCCTACGAGCAGTACTTC
TRBJ2-7 | - | - | TRBV7-9 | CASGHEQYF | TGTGCCAGCGGGCACGAGCAGTACTTC
TRBJ2-1 | - | - | TRBV9 | CASSGRLGDEQFF | TGTGCCAGCAGCGGGCGACTAGGGGATGAGCAGTTCTTC
TRBJ2-1 | - | once | TRBV10-2 | CATREAIYNEQFF | TGCGCCACCAGGGAGGCTATTTACAATGAGCAGTTCTTC
TRBJ2-1 | - | - | TRBV5-1 | CASSLEQAFSYNEQFF | TGCGCCAGCAGCTTGGAACAGGCATTCTCCTACAATGAGCAGTTCTTC
TRBJ2-1 | TRBD2 | - | TRBV6-5 | CASSYSGLAGDNEQFF | TGTGCCAGCAGTTACTCGGGACTAGCGGGAGACAATGAGCAGTTCTTC
TRBJ2-7 | TRBD1 | - | TRBV23-1 | CASSQPGQESSYEQYF | TGCGCCAGCAGTCAACCGGGACAGGAGAGCTCCTACGAGCAGTACTTC
TRBJ2-5 | - | - | TRBV4-3 | CASSQDHRLRETQYF | TGCGCCAGCAGCCAAGATCATAGGTTAAGAGAGACCCAGTACTTC
TRBJ2-3 | - | - | TRBV27 | CASSYGAILDTQYF | TGTGCCAGCAGTTACGGAGCTATATTGGATACGCAGTATTTT
TRBJ2-1 | - | - | TRBV9 | CASSVGDWDNEQFF | TGTGCCAGCAGCGTCGGGGACTGGGACAATGAGCAGTTCTTC
TRBJ2-7 | TRBD2 | - | TRBV29-1 | CSVGGGESYEQYF | TGCAGCGTTGGGGGAGGGGAGTCCTACGAGCAGTACTTC
TRBJ1-2 | - | - | TRBV3-1 | CASSQVLGDGYGYTF | TGTGCCAGCAGCCAAGTGCTGGGGGACGGGTATGGCTACACCTTC
TRBJ2-7 | - | - | TRBV11-3 | CASSRGGYEQYF | TGTGCCAGCAGCCGAGGTGGCTACGAGCAGTACTTC
TRBJ2-5 | - | - | TRBV4-1 | CASSSRRHMETQYF | TGCGCCAGCAGCTCCCGAAGGCATATGGAGACCCAGTACTTC
TRBJ2-7 | TRBD2 | - | TRBV20-1 | CSATPRGVPPYEQYF | TGCAGTGCCACACCGCGGGGGGTCCCTCCCTACGAGCAGTACTTC
TRBJ2-7 | - | - | TRBV7-9 | CASSPSSSEQYF | TGTGCCAGCAGCCCGAGTAGTAGCGAGCAGTACTTC
TRBJ2-7 | - | - | TRBV11-2 | CASSSPLGFPYEQYF | TGTGCCAGCAGCTCCCCCTTGGGATTTCCCTACGAGCAGTACTTC
TRBJ2-1 | TRBD1 | - | TRBV24-1 | CATSLAGGYNEQFF | TGTGCCACCAGTCTTGCAGGGGGCTACAATGAGCAGTTCTTC
TRBJ2-3 | - | - | TRBV25-1 | CASQEGAFSTDTQYF | TGTGCCAGCCAGGAAGGGGCCTTTAGCACAGATACGCAGTATTTT
TRBJ2-7 | - | - | TRBV4-1 | CASNGRVQGSVGEQYF | TGCGCCAGCAACGGACGAGTACAGGGCTCCGTGGGGGAGCAGTACTTC